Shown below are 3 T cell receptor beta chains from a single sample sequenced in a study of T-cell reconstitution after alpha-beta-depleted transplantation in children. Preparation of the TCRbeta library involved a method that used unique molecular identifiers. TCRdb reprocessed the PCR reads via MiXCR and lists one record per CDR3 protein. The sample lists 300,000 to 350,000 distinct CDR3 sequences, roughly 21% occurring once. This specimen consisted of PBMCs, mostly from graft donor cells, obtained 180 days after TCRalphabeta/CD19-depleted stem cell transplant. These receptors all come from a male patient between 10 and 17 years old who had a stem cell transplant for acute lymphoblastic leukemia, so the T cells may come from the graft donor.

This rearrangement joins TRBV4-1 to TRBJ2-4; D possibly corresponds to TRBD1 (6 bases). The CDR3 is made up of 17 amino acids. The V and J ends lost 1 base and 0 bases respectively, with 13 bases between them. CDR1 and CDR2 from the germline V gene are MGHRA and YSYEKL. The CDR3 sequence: CASSQGGRSLAKNIQYF. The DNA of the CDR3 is TGCGCCAGCAGCCAAGGGGGGCGCAGCTTAGCCAAAAACATTCAGTACTTC.

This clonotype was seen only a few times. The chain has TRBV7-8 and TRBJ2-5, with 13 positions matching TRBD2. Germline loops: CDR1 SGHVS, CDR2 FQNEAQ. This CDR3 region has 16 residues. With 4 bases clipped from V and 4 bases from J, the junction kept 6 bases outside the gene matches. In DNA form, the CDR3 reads TGTGCCAGCAGCTACACTAGCGGGAGGGTAGGAGAGACCCAGTACTTC. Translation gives CASSYTSGRVGETQYF.

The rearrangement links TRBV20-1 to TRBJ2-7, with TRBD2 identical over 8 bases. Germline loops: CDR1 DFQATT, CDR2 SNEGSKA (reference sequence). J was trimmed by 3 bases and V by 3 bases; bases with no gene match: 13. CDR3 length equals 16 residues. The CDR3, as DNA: TGCAGTGCTAGTGGGGGAGCGGGAGAGGGCTTCTACGAGCAGTACTTC. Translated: CSASGGAGEGFYEQYF.